The clone carrying this TCR beta chain occurred many times. Its antigen remains unidentified. The read is 3 residues too short to cover the CDR3 end, so that end is filled in from the germline J gene. The data derive from a study of T cell clonality in common variable immunodeficiency. V gave up 4 bases and J gave up 6 bases; unmatched junction bases: 9. Germline lookup yields CDR1 MDHEN and CDR2 SYDVKM. This CDR3 is built from 16 residues. Study-level points and caveats: Reportedly, TCR beta sequences from common variable immunodeficiency showed fewer deletions and N-nucleotide insertions.

Produced via immunoSEQ multiplex PCR; TCRdb's table is partial and in-frame only. The sample shows over 30,000 clones, none of them appearing just once. Sequenced sample: peripheral blood mononuclear cells. This chain links TRBV28 with TRBJ2-1; TRBD2 agrees at 10 bases. This receptor was identified in a human donor with common variable immunodeficiency. CDR3 DNA (partial): TGTGCCAGCAGTTCCCCAGCGGGAGGGCCAGGCAATGAG. It yields the protein CASSSPAGGPGNE. Given in full, the CDR3 is CASSSPAGGPGNEQFF.